The text below deals with one T cell receptor beta chain. The antigen is not known. The PCR contained 60 Vbeta and 13 Jbeta primers. Sequencing used immunoSEQ multiplex PCR; TCRdb keeps in-frame clones, though not all of them. There are fewer than 60,000 clones in the sample; 60% to 80% occur only once, and 3% to 4% lies in the top ten. The sample is drawn from a study of cytomegalovirus exposure and HLA in healthy donors. Points from the study as a whole: Analyses of presence/absence relied on an assumption of roughly uniform sequencing depth across donors. What a later analysis showed was that several of the most significant clusters appeared linked to common viral pathogens. Confirmation was obtained in vitro that a few CMV-associated chains are specific for CMV antigens. The majority of TCR sequences were rare, yet some public TCRs appeared in many donors.

The CDR3 loop spans 17 amino acids. Germline V gene data show CDR1 as SGHDN and CDR2 as FVKESK. Trimming at V came to 0 bases and at J to 8 bases, leaving 12 bases not matched to a gene. This clonotype was obtained from a woman between 40 and 50 years old in good health and CMV-seropositive. The chain is built from TRBV14 and TRBJ1-4; 7 bases are shared with TRBD1. The source material was PBMCs. CDR3 loop: CASSQDHGVRGAEKLFF. For the CDR3, the DNA is TGTGCCAGCAGCCAAGATCATGGGGTCAGGGGGGCGGAAAAACTGTTTTTT.